These 32 T cell receptor beta chains came from one sample sequenced in a study of long-term antiretroviral therapy in people with HIV (dated by TCRdb to between 2021 and 2022). The immunoSEQ hsTCRB v3.0 assay was used at survey level resolution to sequence the TRB variable region. TCRdb carries this immuneACCESS record with in-frame sequences only. Its versions omit some clonotypes, under half of them owing to an unresolved V gene in the studies checked, with the rest unexplained. The sample contains 10,000 to 12,000 clones, roughly four fifths of them found a single time. The ten largest clones add up to about an eighth of the sample. The sample consisted of unsorted PBMCs, taken 1.2 years after starting antiretroviral therapy. The source of these receptors is a middle-aged man with HIV.

The CDR3 protein is CATSPRDRGLNTEAFF. The CDR3 nucleotides read TGCGCCACCTCACCCCGGGACAGGGGGCTGAACACTGAAGCTTTCTTT. The J gene is TRBJ1-1, the V gene TRBV10-2; 12 nucleotides align to TRBD1. The CDR3 contains 16 residues. With V trimmed by 10 bases and J by 0 bases, 9 bases remained unmatched. CDR1 and CDR2 from the germline V gene are WSHSY and SAAADI.

A word on this clone: The same CDR3 can be traced to other DNA sequences in this sample. V and J are TRBV28 and TRBJ1-4; tentatively, D is TRBD1 (6 bases). CDR3 length: 14 residues. The ends were cut back, 3 bases at V and 8 bases at J, with 13 bases in the middle. Per the germline V gene, CDR1 is MDHEN and CDR2 is SYDVKM. CDR3 coding DNA: TGTGCCAGCAGTTTGGCGGGGGGCGAAGAAAAACTGTTTTTT. Translating gives CASSLAGGEEKLFF.

This chain links TRBV11-3 with TRBJ1-3; D is undetermined. From germline, CDR1 is SGHNT and CDR2 YENEEA. The ends were cut back, 0 bases at V and 0 bases at J, with 9 bases in the middle. The CDR3 runs 16 residues. The CDR3 DNA sequence: TGTGCCAGCAGCTTAGAAGGCCTCTTCTCTGGAAACACCATATATTTT. Residues: CASSLEGLFSGNTIYF.

The gene calls are TRBV10-1 and TRBJ1-5; perhaps TRBD1 as D (6 bases). CDR1 and CDR2 (germline): WNHNN, SYGVQD (reference sequence). Trimming took off 4 bases at V and 7 bases at J, with 11 bases between the two ends. The CDR3 runs 13 residues. The CDR3 nucleotides read TGCGCCAGCAGTGGGGGGGCAAGGCAGCCCCAGCATTTT. Its translation: CASSGGARQPQHF.

The V gene is TRBV4-2, the J gene TRBJ1-4; 9 bases fit TRBD1. J was trimmed by 8 bases and V by 4 bases; bases with no gene match: 8. Germline-derived CDR1 and CDR2 are LGHNA and YNFKEQ. The CDR3 sequence is 15 residues long. CDR3 nucleotide sequence: TGTGCCAGCAGCCGACCGGACAGGGGTCCCGAAAAACTGTTTTTT. Amino acids: CASSRPDRGPEKLFF.

This clone was found once. The chain recombines TRBV6-6 with TRBJ2-7; 8 nucleotides agree with TRBD2. From germline, CDR1 is MNHNY and CDR2 SVGAGI (reference sequence). Trimming took 6 bases from V and 7 from J; bases not matched to a gene: 11. The CDR3 runs to 14 residues. CDR3: CASSPSGGFEEQYF. For the CDR3, the DNA is TGTGCCAGCAGCCCTTCGGGGGGGTTTGAGGAGCAGTACTTC.

The CDR3 bases are TGCGCCAGCAGCTATGACCTGACGAACACTGAAGCTTTCTTT. It specifies CASSYDLTNTEAFF. This rearrangement joins TRBV5-1 to TRBJ1-1; D is ambiguous. This CDR3 contains 14 residues. Trimming stripped 3 bases from V and 1 base from J, with 10 bases between. In germline, CDR1 is SGHRS, CDR2 YFSETQ.

The chain carries TRBV7-3 and TRBJ2-2; D remains unclear. The CDR3 has 15 amino acids. V lost 2 bases, J lost 2 bases, and 9 bases lay in between. Germline-derived CDR1 and CDR2 are SGHTA and FQGTGA. CDR3 protein: CASSLLPLNTGELFF. CDR3 sequence (DNA): TGTGCCAGCAGCTTACTCCCTTTAAACACCGGGGAGCTGTTTTTT.

This clone was counted only a few times. The rearrangement links TRBV7-9 to TRBJ2-4; D perhaps matches TRBD2 (5 bases). CDR3 length: 16 residues. Germline values: CDR1 SEHNR, CDR2 FQNEAQ (reference sequence). Trimming left V 5 bases short and J 3 bases short, with 17 bases between. CDR3 sequence (DNA): TGTGCCAGCAGCCCTTCAAGCGGAGTGGACAAAAACATTCAGTACTTC. Translated, it gives CASSPSSGVDKNIQYF.

The V call is TRBV4-3, the J call TRBJ1-1; D gene unclear. Germline CDR1 LGHNA, CDR2 YSLEER. The V end was cut by 0 bases, the J end by 1 base, with 6 bases between. The CDR3 extends over 14 amino acids. The CDR3 DNA follows: TGCGCCAGCAGCCAAGATCGGGGGAACACTGAAGCTTTCTTT. Translated, it gives CASSQDRGNTEAFF.

The genes are TRBV5-6 and TRBJ2-7, with D possibly being TRBD1 or TRBD2 (5 bases each). The germline V and J ends were trimmed by 4 bases and 5 bases, with 16 bases remaining between them. Germline-derived CDR1 and CDR2 are SGHDT and YYEEEE. This CDR3 spans 14 amino acids. The CDR3 DNA sequence: TGTGCCAGCAGCACCCCGAGGGGCTGGAACGAGCAGTACTTC. Protein product: CASSTPRGWNEQYF. The entire variable domain, with the rest obtained from reference TRBV5-6 and TRBJ2-7, is as follows: DAGVTQSPTHLIKTRGQQVTLRCSPKSGHDTVSWYQQALGQGPQFIFQYYEEEERQRGNFPDRFSGHQFPNYSSELNVNALLLGDSALYLCASSTPRGWNEQYFGPGTRLTVT.

The chain couples TRBV11-3 to TRBJ1-1, with TRBD1 as a possible D gene (5 bases). V lost 5 bases, J lost 1 base, and 11 bases lay in between. The CDR3 length is 14 residues. In germline, CDR1 is SGHNT, CDR2 YENEEA. The CDR3 protein is CASSPGLSNTEAFF. The CDR3 DNA sequence: TGTGCCAGCAGCCCGGGACTCTCGAACACTGAAGCTTTCTTT.

V and J are TRBV7-2 and TRBJ1-5; D unresolved. Germline values: CDR1 SGHTA, CDR2 FQGNSA. The ends were cut back, 0 bases at V and 5 bases at J, with 11 bases in the middle. The CDR3 consists of 15 residues. The CDR3 is CASSLASGLDQPQHF. The CDR3 region has the DNA TGTGCCAGCAGCTTAGCGTCCGGGTTGGATCAGCCCCAGCATTTT.

V usage is TRBV10-3 and J usage is TRBJ1-6; D is unclear. Germline V gives CDR1 ENHRY, CDR2 SYGVKD. The CDR3 loop spans 14 amino acids. V was trimmed by 5 bases and J by 10 bases, leaving 15 bases between them. The CDR3 region has the DNA TGTGCCATCAGTACTCTAGAAAACGAGTCACCCCTCCACTTT. Protein: CAISTLENESPLHF.

This clone qualifies as medium-sized (0.01 to 0.1%). V usage is TRBV18 and J usage is TRBJ2-7, with D tentatively TRBD1 (5 bases). Germline V gene lookup returns CDR1 KGHSH and CDR2 LQKENI. Trimming took off 6 bases at V and 3 bases at J, with 12 bases between the two ends. The CDR3 is 13 amino acids. The CDR3 here is CASSNQRGYEQYF. For the CDR3, the DNA is TGTGCCAGCTCTAACCAAAGGGGCTACGAGCAGTACTTC.

CDR3: CAWSVGAYSNQPQHF. CDR3 nucleotide sequence: TGTGCCTGGAGTGTAGGGGCTTATAGCAATCAGCCCCAGCATTTT. This chain joins TRBV30 and TRBJ1-5, with a possible D match to TRBD1 (5 bases). V was cut by 0 bases and J by 0 bases, with 9 bases left in between. This CDR3 is built from 15 residues. Germline lookup yields CDR1 GTSNPN and CDR2 SVGIG (reference sequence).

The chain carries TRBV9 and TRBJ1-6, with TRBD1 identical over 8 bases. Per germline, CDR1 SGDLS and CDR2 YYNGEE. J was trimmed by 9 bases and V by 3 bases; bases with no gene match: 8. This CDR3 spans 15 amino acids. CDR3 protein: CASSALTGAASPLHF. The CDR3 nucleotides read TGTGCCAGCAGCGCTTTGACAGGGGCTGCTTCACCCCTCCACTTT.

V and J are TRBV5-1 and TRBJ1-4; tentative D call: TRBD1 (5 bases). This CDR3 region has 12 residues. V was pared by 5 bases and J by 8 bases, with 10 bases between. Germline values: CDR1 SGHRS, CDR2 YFSETQ. CDR3 in DNA: TGCGCCAGCAGAGGAGGGGAAGAAAAACTGTTTTTT. Residues: CASRGGEEKLFF.

The rearrangement joins TRBV6-1 to TRBJ2-7; 7 nucleotides agree with TRBD1. Germline V gene lookup returns CDR1 MNHNS and CDR2 SASEGT. The V and J ends lost 3 bases and 3 bases, in that order; junction bases with no gene match: 8. The CDR3 is 15 residues long. Here the CDR3 reads CASSDRGQAGYEQYF. The CDR3 coding sequence is TGTGCCAGCAGTGACCGAGGACAGGCTGGCTACGAGCAGTACTTC.

V usage is TRBV7-2 and J usage is TRBJ1-5; no reliable D call. Trimming left V 3 bases short and J 0 bases short, with 9 bases between. This CDR3 is built from 15 residues. Germline V CDR1 and CDR2: SGHTA, FQGNSA. The CDR3 reads CASSFGEDSNQPQHF. The CDR3 nucleotides read TGTGCCAGCAGCTTTGGGGAGGATAGCAATCAGCCCCAGCATTTT.

The chain employs TRBV6-5 and TRBJ1-1; D gene unclear. The ends were cut back, 0 bases at V and 0 bases at J, with 8 bases in the middle. Germline loops: CDR1 MNHEY, CDR2 SVGAGI. The CDR3 is made up of 15 amino acids. CDR3 in amino acids: CASSYSMVVNTEAFF. For the CDR3, the DNA is TGTGCCAGCAGTTACTCGATGGTTGTGAACACTGAAGCTTTCTTT.

This clone showed up just a few times. The CDR3 nucleotides read TGTGCCAGCAGTGAATCAGGGACAGGTTGGTGGGGCTACACCTTC. It specifies CASSESGTGWWGYTF. The chain carries TRBV25-1 and TRBJ1-2; 8 nucleotides align to TRBD1. CDR3 length: 15 amino acids. CDR1 is MGHDK and CDR2 is SYGVNS in the germline V gene. Trimming cost V 1 base and J 8 bases; bases outside gene matches: 9.

V and J are TRBV7-7 and TRBJ2-3, with a possible D match to TRBD1 (6 bases). Trimming stripped 0 bases from V and 2 bases from J, with 9 bases between. CDR1 SSHAT and CDR2 FNYEAQ come from the germline V gene (reference sequence). The CDR3 runs to 15 residues. The CDR3 reads CASSLAGAFTDTQYF. Here the CDR3 DNA reads TGTGCCAGCAGCTTAGCGGGGGCGTTCACAGATACGCAGTATTTT.

The chain joins TRBV1 to TRBJ1-1. TRBV1 is flagged as a pseudogene. The CDR3 loop spans 13 amino acids. CDR3 DNA: TGCACCAGCGGAAGGCGGCTGAACACTGAAGCTTTCTTT. Translated, it gives CTSGRRLNTEAFF.

V and J are TRBV27 and TRBJ2-7; no definite D call. Germline CDR1 and CDR2: MNHEY and SMNVEV (reference sequence). Trimming took off 1 base at V and 3 bases at J, with 13 bases between the two ends. This CDR3 has 15 amino acids. DNA of the CDR3: TGTGCCAGCAGTTTATTTGCTTGGGGTAGCTACGAGCAGTACTTC. It specifies CASSLFAWGSYEQYF.

This sequence joins TRBV29-1 and TRBJ1-1; D is undetermined. The V end lost 5 bases, the J end lost 1 base, and 8 bases lay between the germline ends. CDR1 is SQVTM, CDR2 ANQGSEA, per germline. The CDR3 is made up of 12 amino acids. CDR3 DNA sequence: TGCAGCGTTTTGTGGGCGAACACTGAAGCTTTCTTT. It translates to CSVLWANTEAFF.

This rearrangement joins TRBV5-6 to TRBJ1-6, with a tentative D call TRBD1 (5 bases). In germline, CDR1 is SGHDT, CDR2 YYEEEE. This CDR3 region has 15 residues. Trimming removed 1 base from V and 11 bases from J, with 16 bases in between. CDR3 nucleotide sequence: TGTGCCAGCAGCTTGACGGTCAGGGACGGGGCACCCCTCCACTTT. Protein sequence: CASSLTVRDGAPLHF.

CDR3 protein: CASSQVDGGAYEQYF. CDR3 sequence (DNA): TGCGCCAGCAGCCAAGTTGACGGAGGGGCGTACGAGCAGTACTTC. The chain employs TRBV4-3 and TRBJ2-7; possibly TRBD2 for D (6 bases). Per germline, CDR1 LGHNA and CDR2 YSLEER. The CDR3 loop spans 15 amino acids. V lost 1 base and J 4 bases, leaving 14 bases between the germline ends.

The chain has TRBV5-4 and TRBJ2-3; 10 nucleotides match TRBD1. CDR1 is SGHNT, CDR2 YYREEE, per germline (reference sequence). The CDR3 loop spans 16 amino acids. Trimming cost V 3 bases and J 6 bases; bases outside gene matches: 10. The CDR3: CASSSSPGQGGDTQYF. In nucleotides, the CDR3 is TGTGCCAGCAGCTCCTCGCCTGGACAGGGGGGGGATACGCAGTATTTT.

Here the CDR3 reads CASSLLAAAYEQYF. CDR3 DNA: TGTGCCAGCAGTCTACTAGCGGCCGCCTACGAGCAGTACTTC. The rearrangement links TRBV27 to TRBJ2-7; the match to TRBD2 covers 8 bases. The CDR3 length is 14 residues. J was trimmed by 2 bases and V by 5 bases; bases with no gene match: 5. Germline V gene sequence: CDR1 MNHEY, CDR2 SMNVEV (reference sequence).

V gene TRBV9 combines with J gene TRBJ2-5; 10 bases are shared with TRBD2. CDR1 is SGDLS and CDR2 is YYNGEE in the germline V gene. J gave up 1 base and V 0 bases, and 6 bases lay outside the gene matches. The CDR3 contains 17 residues. CDR3 in amino acids: CASSVVIERGGQETQYF. CDR3 coding DNA: TGTGCCAGCAGCGTAGTTATCGAGCGGGGGGGCCAAGAGACCCAGTACTTC.

This chain connects TRBV4-2 to TRBJ2-7; D remains ambiguous. CDR1 and CDR2 (germline): LGHNA, YNFKEQ. CDR3 size: 12 residues. V dropped 3 bases and J dropped 2 bases, with 5 bases sitting between them. CDR3 in amino acids: CASSQGPYEQYF. As DNA, the CDR3 is TGTGCCAGCAGCCAGGGCCCCTACGAGCAGTACTTC.